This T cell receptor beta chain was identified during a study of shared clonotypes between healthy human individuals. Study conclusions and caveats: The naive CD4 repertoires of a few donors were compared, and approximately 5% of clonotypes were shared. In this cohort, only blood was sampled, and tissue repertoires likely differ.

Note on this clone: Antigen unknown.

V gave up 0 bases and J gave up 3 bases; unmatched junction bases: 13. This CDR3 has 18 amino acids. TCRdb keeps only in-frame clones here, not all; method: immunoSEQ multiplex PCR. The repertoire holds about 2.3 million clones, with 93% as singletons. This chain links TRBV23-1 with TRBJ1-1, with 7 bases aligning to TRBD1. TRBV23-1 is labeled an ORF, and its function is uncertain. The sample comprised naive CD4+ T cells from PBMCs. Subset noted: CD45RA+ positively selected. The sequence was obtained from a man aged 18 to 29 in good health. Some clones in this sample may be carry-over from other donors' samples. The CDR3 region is CASSQSRGTLFSDTEAFF. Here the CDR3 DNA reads TGCGCCAGCAGTCAATCCAGGGGGACACTGTTTTCCGACACTGAAGCTTTCTTT.